Listed here are 10 T cell receptor beta chains from one sample, sequenced in a study of T cell changes during pregnancy in multiple sclerosis. Measured with immunoSEQ multiplex PCR; TCRdb has only the in-frame clones, and not every one. The table has tens of thousands of clones, roughly nine tenths seen once. This material consisted of peripheral blood, taken after pregnancy. The receptors shown here come from a female donor in good health, enrolled as a control in a pregnancy study.

This clone was seen more than once but under ten times. V is TRBV9 and J is TRBJ1-1; D call uncertain. Germline CDR1 is SGDLS and CDR2 is YYNGEE. Trimming shortened V by 4 bases and J by 5 bases, and 12 bases separated the two germline ends. CDR3 length equals 13 residues. The DNA for the CDR3 is TGTGCCAGCAGCCCCAGGACGGGAACTGAAGCTTTCTTT. Translating gives CASSPRTGTEAFF.

J is TRBJ2-5 and V is TRBV18, with D uncertain. Germline V gene lookup returns CDR1 KGHSH and CDR2 LQKENI. Trimming left V 6 bases short and J 2 bases short, with 16 bases between. This CDR3 is built from 15 residues. CDR3 region: CASSRGTIAQETQYF. For the CDR3, the DNA is TGTGCCAGCTCCCGAGGCACAATAGCTCAAGAGACCCAGTACTTC.

This clone was seen just once. The genes are TRBV27 and TRBJ1-3; 9 nucleotides agree with TRBD1. Trimming cost V 6 bases and J 2 bases; bases outside gene matches: 8. The germline V gene encodes CDR1 MNHEY and CDR2 SMNVEV (reference sequence). This CDR3 has 16 amino acids. For the CDR3, the DNA is TGTGCCAGCAGGGACGACGACAGGGGGACTGGAAACACCATATATTTT. Amino acids: CASRDDDRGTGNTIYF.

The chain recombines TRBV29-1 with TRBJ1-2; TRBD1 matches at 11 bases. CDR3 length equals 13 residues. CDR1 SQVTM and CDR2 ANQGSEA come from the germline V gene. J lost 2 bases, V lost 4 bases, and 0 bases had no gene match. The CDR3 region has the DNA TGCAGCGTTGGGACAGGGGGCAACTATGGCTACACCTTC. It translates to CSVGTGGNYGYTF.

The chain has TRBV4-3 and TRBJ1-1, with 8 bases matching TRBD1. The ends lost 0 bases at V and 9 bases at J; junction bases unmatched: 6. Germline CDR1 is LGHNA and CDR2 is YSLEER. The CDR3 is made up of 14 amino acids. CDR3 bases: TGCGCCAGCAGCCAAGACCGGGACAGGAGTAAAGCTTTCTTT. Its protein is CASSQDRDRSKAFF.

The sample holds a few counts of this clone. V gene TRBV19 combines with J gene TRBJ1-1, with no clear D. V lost 3 bases and J lost 1, with 6 bases in between. Per the germline V gene, CDR1 is LNHDA and CDR2 is SQIVND (reference sequence). The length of the CDR3 is 13 residues. Written as DNA, the CDR3 is TGTGCCAGTAGTATGATGAGGAACACTGAAGCTTTCTTT. Translation: CASSMMRNTEAFF.

The CDR3 nucleotides are TGCGCCAGCAGCCAAGATCGAATGGGACAGGGGACCTATGGCTACACCTTC. This translates into CASSQDRMGQGTYGYTF. The chain is built from TRBV4-1 and TRBJ1-2; 10 bases line up with TRBD1. Germline V gene sequence: CDR1 MGHRA, CDR2 YSYEKL. The CDR3 is made up of 17 amino acids. With V trimmed by 0 bases and J by 4 bases, 8 bases remained unmatched.

The chain joins TRBV7-8 to TRBJ2-7; tentatively, D is TRBD2 (6 bases). Germline V CDR1 and CDR2: SGHVS, FQNEAQ. The CDR3 runs to 14 residues. The V and J ends lost 2 bases and 4 bases respectively, with 12 bases between them. The CDR3 nucleotides read TGTGCCAGCAGCTTACGTGGGGGGTCTTACGAGCAGTACTTC. This translates into CASSLRGGSYEQYF.

V is TRBV5-5 and J is TRBJ1-1, with 9 bases fitting TRBD1. Germline V gene sequence: CDR1 SGHKS, CDR2 YYEKEE (reference sequence). This CDR3 has 14 residues. Trimming at V came to 2 bases and at J to 4 bases, leaving 3 bases not matched to a gene. As DNA, the CDR3 is TGTGCCAGCAGCTTACAGGGGGCGGTCACTGAAGCTTTCTTT. It specifies CASSLQGAVTEAFF. The variable domain in full, completed from reference TRBV5-5 and TRBJ1-1, reads DAGVTQSPTHLIKTRGQQVTLRCSPISGHKSVSWYQQVLGQGPQFIFQYYEKEERGRGNFPDRFSARQFPNYSSELNVNALLLGDSALYLCASSLQGAVTEAFFGQGTRLTVV.

The V and J genes are TRBV19 and TRBJ1-3, with 9 bases fitting TRBD1. CDR3 size: 15 residues. Trimming removed 4 bases from V and 3 bases from J; junction bases left unmatched: 4. Germline values: CDR1 LNHDA, CDR2 SQIVND (reference sequence). CDR3 in amino acids: CASSTTGGFGNTIYF. CDR3 sequence (DNA): TGTGCCAGTAGTACCACAGGGGGCTTTGGAAACACCATATATTTT.